The present TCR beta chain was sequenced within a study of molecular identifiers for immune sequencing clone quantification. V trimming: 6 bases; J trimming: 3 bases; junction bases outside the gene matches: 10. The CDR3 loop spans 15 amino acids. CDR1 and CDR2 (germline): MDHEN, SYDVKM. TCRdb called the PCR reads again in MiXCR, with one record for every CDR3 protein. Among around 70,000 distinct CDR3 sequences listed, about 18% were seen once. Naive CD8 T cells were FACS-sorted by CD8+CD4-CCR7+CD45RA+ markers. There are many counts of this clonotype. Sequencing was done on a sample of naive CD8+ T cells from blood, with Jurkat cell RNA spiked in. The subset is: FACS-sorted CD8+CD4-CCR7+CD45RA+ naive T cells. This clonotype originated in a human donor in good health. Some libraries in this study had Jurkat cell RNA spiked in. The chain recombines TRBV28 with TRBJ2-7, with TRBD1 matching 8 bases. The CDR3 bases are TGTGCCAGCAGCCCGGGCCAGGGGGCTGACTACGAGCAGTACTTC. Protein: CASSPGQGADYEQYF.